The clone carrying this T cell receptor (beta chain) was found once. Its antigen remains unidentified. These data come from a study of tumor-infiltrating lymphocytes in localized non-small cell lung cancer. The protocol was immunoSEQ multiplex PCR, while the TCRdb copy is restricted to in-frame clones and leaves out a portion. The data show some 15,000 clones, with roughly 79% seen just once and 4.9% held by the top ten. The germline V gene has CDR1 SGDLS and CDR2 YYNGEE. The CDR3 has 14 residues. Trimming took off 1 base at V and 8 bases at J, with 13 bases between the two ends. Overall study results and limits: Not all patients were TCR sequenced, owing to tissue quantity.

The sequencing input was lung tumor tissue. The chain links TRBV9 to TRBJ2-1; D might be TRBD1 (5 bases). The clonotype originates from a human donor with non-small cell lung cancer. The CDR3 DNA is TGTGCCAGCAGCGTAAGTGGGCCAGGGTATGAGCAGTTCTTC. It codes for CASSVSGPGYEQFF.